This is a list of T cell receptor beta chains from one sample in a study of Graves' ophthalmopathy and Graves' hyperthyroidism. TCRdb passed the multiplex PCR reads through MiXCR, listing each CDR3 protein once. The repertoire holds about 550,000 distinct CDR3 sequences, with under 45% as singletons. The source material was peripheral blood or thyroid tissue (not recorded which). Every receptor here comes from an adult man with Graves' hyperthyroidism. Each CDR3 is given with its conserved first and last residue. Each record gives: clone size, J gene, D gene, V gene, CDR3 DNA, CDR3 protein. The D gene is left open where the match is weak. Clone size is not always given. Where it is, it says once, few, many or a class for expanded clones.

>many|TRBJ1-6|.|TRBV12-3/TRBV12-4
TGTGCCAGCGCGACAGCCTTGGTAAATTCACCCCTCCACTTT
CASATALVNSPLHF
>.|TRBJ2-6|.|TRBV15
TGTGCCACCAGCAGTGACGTGTTAGGATCTGGGGCCAACGTCCTGACTTTC
CATSSDVLGSGANVLTF
>.|TRBJ2-6|TRBD2|TRBV20-1
TGCAGTGCTAGCCCTAGCGGGGGCTGGGCCAACGTCCGGACTTTC
CSASPSGGWANVRTF
>many|TRBJ1-1|.|TRBV6-1
TGTGCCAGCAGTGATACAGGGAAAATGAACACTGAAGCTTTCTTT
CASSDTGKMNTEAFF
>.|TRBJ2-6|.|TRBV20-1
TGCAGTGCTCTAACCGGGACTCCCTTCCCCTCTGGGGCCAACGTCCTGACTTTC
CSALTGTPFPSGANVLTF
>few|TRBJ2-7|.|TRBV27
TGTGCCAGCAGTTTATTTGTCAACTACTACGAGCAGTACTTC
CASSLFVNYYEQYF
>.|TRBJ1-2|TRBD1|TRBV29-1
TGCAGCGTGACGATGACAGGGGGCCAGCGCTATGGCTACACCTTC
CSVTMTGGQRYGYTF
>many|TRBJ2-7|.|TRBV7-8
TGTGCCAGCAGCTTATTGACCTACGAGCAGTACTTC
CASSLLTYEQYF
>.|TRBJ2-1|TRBD2|TRBV7-3
TGTGCCAGCAGCTTACAAGCGGGAGGGTACAATGAGCAGTTCTTC
CASSLQAGGYNEQFF
>few|TRBJ2-7|TRBD2|TRBV27
TGTGCCAGCAGCGACGGGACTAGCGGGGGGGTACGGCGGGAGCAGTACTTC
CASSDGTSGGVRREQYF
>many|TRBJ1-1|.|TRBV11-1
TGTGCCAGCAGCATCCGGACGGGGGCTGAAGCTTTCTTT
CASSIRTGAEAFF
>many|TRBJ1-1|.|TRBV29-1
TGCAGCGGGCAGGGGTTAACAGGCACTGAAGCTTTCTTT
CSGQGLTGTEAFF
>many|TRBJ2-7|.|TRBV12-3/TRBV12-4
TGTGCCAGCAGTAGAACCGGGCGAGGGGACGAGCAGTACTTC
CASSRTGRGDEQYF
>many|TRBJ1-1|.|TRBV12-3/TRBV12-4
TGTGCCAGCAGTCCGTCCAGGGTCACTGAAGCTTTCTTT
CASSPSRVTEAFF
>.|TRBJ2-7|.|TRBV7-9
TGTGCCAGCAGCCGGAGGGGAGGGGGCGCGAACTACGAGCAGTACTTC
CASSRRGGGANYEQYF
>many|TRBJ2-5|.|TRBV7-6
TGTGCCAGCAGCTTCGGCGGGATGACTCAAAGGCCCCAGTACTTC
CASSFGGMTQRPQYF
>.|TRBJ1-5|TRBD1|TRBV6-1
TGTGCCAGCAGTACCCCAGGACAGGGTAGGGGGCAGCCCCAGCATTTT
CASSTPGQGRGQPQHF
>.|TRBJ1-2|TRBD1|TRBV7-2
TGTGCCAGTACCTTGACCGCGACAGGGGCCAAGGGGGGCTACACCTTC
CASTLTATGAKGGYTF
>.|TRBJ2-5|.|TRBV29-1
TGCAGCTCAGCCTTAGCTGCCCAAGAGACCCAGTACTTC
CSSALAAQETQYF
>many|TRBJ2-7|.|TRBV12-3/TRBV12-4
TGTGCCAGCAGTTTTACCCCCTACGAGCAGTACTTC
CASSFTPYEQYF
>.|TRBJ2-7|TRBD1|TRBV12-3/TRBV12-4
TGTGCCAGCAGTTTTGCGGGACAGGGTCGTTACGAGCAGTACTTC
CASSFAGQGRYEQYF
>.|TRBJ1-5|.|TRBV20-1
TGCAGTGCTAGAGTAGTCGCAGGGTCGGCTCAGCCCCAGCATTTT
CSARVVAGSAQPQHF
>.|TRBJ2-1|TRBD2|TRBV7-8
TGTGCCAGCAGCGACCCGGGACTAGCGGGGGAGCAGTTCTTC
CASSDPGLAGEQFF
>many|TRBJ1-1|.|TRBV5-8
TGTGCCAGCAGCGCACGGGTTATGAACACTGAAGCTTTCTTT
CASSARVMNTEAFF
>.|TRBJ1-5|.|TRBV28
TGTGCCAGCAGACCTCTGGACGGGAATAGCAATCAGCCCCAGCATTTT
CASRPLDGNSNQPQHF
>many|TRBJ2-7|.|TRBV19
TGTGCCAGTAGTACCTCTAGCTCACGGAGCTACGAGCAGTACTTC
CASSTSSSRSYEQYF
>.|TRBJ2-7|.|TRBV10-3
TGTGCCACCAACTCCGGCTACGAGCAGTACTTC
CATNSGYEQYF
>.|TRBJ1-2|.|TRBV9
TGTGCCAGCAGCGTATCTAGCGGATCTTTCGCCTACACCTTC
CASSVSSGSFAYTF
>many|TRBJ2-7|.|TRBV12-3/TRBV12-4
TGTGCCAGCAGTTTGACGGGAGAACCCCACGAGCAGTACTTC
CASSLTGEPHEQYF
>.|TRBJ2-3|.|TRBV24-1
TGTGCCACCTCCTCCTGGAGCACAGATACGCAGTATTTT
CATSSWSTDTQYF
>many|TRBJ2-7|.|TRBV7-6
TGTGCCAGCAGCTTCGGGACCGGGCTTAACTACGAGCAGTACTTC
CASSFGTGLNYEQYF
>.|TRBJ1-2|.|TRBV5-1
TGCGCCAGCAGCGCGGCCTCGGGCGGGGCCCCTATGAGCTACACCTTC
CASSAASGGAPMSYTF
>many|TRBJ1-2|TRBD1|TRBV28
TGTGCCAGCAGTTCGGACAGGAACTATGGCTACACCTTC
CASSSDRNYGYTF
>.|TRBJ2-1|.|TRBV19
TGTGCCAGTAGTATTACAACAGAGCAGTTCTTC
CASSITTEQFF
>.|TRBJ2-7|.|TRBV11-2
TGTGCCAGCAGCTTATTCGGCGATGAGCAGTACTTC
CASSLFGDEQYF
>many|TRBJ2-7|.|TRBV5-1
TGCGCCAGCAGCTTCGGTTCCGCACCAGGCGACGAGCAGTACTTC
CASSFGSAPGDEQYF
>.|TRBJ1-3|.|TRBV27
TGTGCCAGCAGTCCGGACAGAAACACCATATATTTT
CASSPDRNTIYF
>many|TRBJ2-7|.|TRBV20-1
TGCAGTGCTACATACGAGCGAATAACAAGCTCCTACGAGCAGTACTTC
CSATYERITSSYEQYF
>many|TRBJ2-6|.|TRBV12-3/TRBV12-4
TGTGCCAGCAGTTTCGCGTCCGGGGCCAACGTCCTGACTTTC
CASSFASGANVLTF
>many|TRBJ1-5|.|TRBV6-1
TGTGCCAGCTGGCCAGACTATAGCAATCAGCCCCAGCATTTT
CASWPDYSNQPQHF
>many|TRBJ2-7|TRBD2|TRBV29-1
TGCAGCGTACTAGCGGGAGGGCCGGCCGAGCAGTACTTC
CSVLAGGPAEQYF
>.|TRBJ2-3|.|TRBV11-2
TGCGCCAGCAGCCCGTATCCTCAGGCGTTCTCCACAGATACGCAGTATTTT
CASSPYPQAFSTDTQYF